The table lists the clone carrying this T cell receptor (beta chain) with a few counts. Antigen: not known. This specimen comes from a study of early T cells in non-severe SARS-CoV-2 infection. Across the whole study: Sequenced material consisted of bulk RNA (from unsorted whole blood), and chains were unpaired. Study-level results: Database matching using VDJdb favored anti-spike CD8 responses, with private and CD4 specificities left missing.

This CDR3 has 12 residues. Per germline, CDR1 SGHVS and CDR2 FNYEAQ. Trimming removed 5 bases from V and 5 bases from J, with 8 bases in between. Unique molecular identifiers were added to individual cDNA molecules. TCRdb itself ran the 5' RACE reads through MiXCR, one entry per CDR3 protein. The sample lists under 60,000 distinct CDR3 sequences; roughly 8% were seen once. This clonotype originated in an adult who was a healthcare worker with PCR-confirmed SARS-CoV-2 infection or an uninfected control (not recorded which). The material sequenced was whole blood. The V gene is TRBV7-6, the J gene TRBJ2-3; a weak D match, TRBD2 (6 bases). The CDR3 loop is CASSRGGDTQYF. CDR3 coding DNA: TGTGCCAGCAGCCGGGGAGGAGATACGCAGTATTTT. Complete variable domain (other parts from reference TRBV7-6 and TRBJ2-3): GAGVSQSPRYKVTKRGQDVALRCDPISGHVSLYWYRQALGQGPEFLTYFNYEAQQDKSGLPNDRFSAERPEGSISTLTIQRTEQRDSAMYRCASSRGGDTQYFGPGTRLTVL.